This TCR beta chain was retrieved from a study of blood T cells in healthy people across ages. Total RNA, at least 5.5 micrograms per sample, came from PBMCs. General study findings and limits: With donor CMV status unknown, expanded clonotype changes were possibly confounded. Both higher diversity and more naive CD4+ cells marked long-lived donors when set against aged donors.

Remarks on this clonotype: Antigen unknown.

A J-beta primer mix and a sample-barcoded 5' primer were used in a second PCR of about 6 to 12 cycles. One entry per CDR3 protein results from TCRdb running MiXCR on the 5' RACE reads. There are around 800,000 distinct CDR3 sequences in the sample; about 48% occur only once, and roughly 40% lies in the top ten. This CDR3 spans 13 amino acids. Trimming stripped 3 bases from V and 6 bases from J, with 9 bases between. The sample was blood. This TCR derives from a man older than 75 in good health. This sequence joins TRBV12-3 or TRBV12-4 and TRBJ2-1; no firm D call. This CDR3 reads CASSLSRSNEQFF. DNA for the CDR3: TGTGCCAGCAGTTTGTCCCGTAGCAATGAGCAGTTCTTC.